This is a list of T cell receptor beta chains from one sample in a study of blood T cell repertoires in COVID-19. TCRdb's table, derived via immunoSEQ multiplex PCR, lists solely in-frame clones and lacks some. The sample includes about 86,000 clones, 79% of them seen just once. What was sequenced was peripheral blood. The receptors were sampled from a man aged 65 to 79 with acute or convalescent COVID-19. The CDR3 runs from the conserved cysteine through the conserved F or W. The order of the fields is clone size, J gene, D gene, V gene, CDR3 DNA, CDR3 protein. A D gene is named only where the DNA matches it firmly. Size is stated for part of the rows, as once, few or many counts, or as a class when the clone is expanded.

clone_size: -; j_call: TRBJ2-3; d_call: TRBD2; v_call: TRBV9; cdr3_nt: TGTGCCAGCAGCGTAGGGGGACTAGCGGATTATACGCAGTATTTT; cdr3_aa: CASSVGGLADYTQYF
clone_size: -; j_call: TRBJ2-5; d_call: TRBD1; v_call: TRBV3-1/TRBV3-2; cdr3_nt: TGTGCCAGCAGCAATTCTCAGGGGGAAGAGACCCAGTACTTC; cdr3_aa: CASSNSQGEETQYF
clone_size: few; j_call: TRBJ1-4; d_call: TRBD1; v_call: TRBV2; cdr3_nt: TGTGCCAGCAGCGACCTTCCGGGACAGGGACAAAATGAAAAACTGTTTTTT; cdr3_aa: CASSDLPGQGQNEKLFF
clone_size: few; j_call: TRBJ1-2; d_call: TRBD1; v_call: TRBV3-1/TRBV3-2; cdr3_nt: TGTGCCAGCAGCCAAGCCGACAGGGTCTATGGCTACACCTTC; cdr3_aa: CASSQADRVYGYTF
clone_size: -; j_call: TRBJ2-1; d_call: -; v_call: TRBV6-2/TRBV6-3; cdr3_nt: TGTGCCAGCAGCCCCCACCGGTACAATGAGCAGTTCTTC; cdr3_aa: CASSPHRYNEQFF
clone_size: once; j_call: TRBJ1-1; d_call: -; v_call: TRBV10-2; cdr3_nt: TGCGCCAGCAGTGAGGGGGGCGTGGGCACTGAAGCTTTCTTT; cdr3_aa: CASSEGGVGTEAFF
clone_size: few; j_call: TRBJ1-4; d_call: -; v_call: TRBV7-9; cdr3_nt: TGTGCCAGCAGCCCGACCGGGGATAATGAAAAACTGTTTTTT; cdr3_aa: CASSPTGDNEKLFF
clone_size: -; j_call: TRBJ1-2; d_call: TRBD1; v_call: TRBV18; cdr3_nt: TGTGCCAGCTCCCTCCAGGGGGCAAATGGCTACACCTTC; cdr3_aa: CASSLQGANGYTF
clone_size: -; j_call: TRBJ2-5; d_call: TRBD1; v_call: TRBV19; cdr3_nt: TGTGCCAGTAGAAAGACAGGGCCTCAAGAGACCCAGTACTTC; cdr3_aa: CASRKTGPQETQYF
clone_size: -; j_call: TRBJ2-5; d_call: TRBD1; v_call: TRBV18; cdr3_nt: TGTGCCAGCTCAGCCTCACAGGGGGTGGAGACCCAGTACTTC; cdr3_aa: CASSASQGVETQYF
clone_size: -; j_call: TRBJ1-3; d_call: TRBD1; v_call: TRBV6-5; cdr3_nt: TGTGCCAGCAGTTTCGGACAGGGCTCTGGAAACACCATATATTTT; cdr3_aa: CASSFGQGSGNTIYF
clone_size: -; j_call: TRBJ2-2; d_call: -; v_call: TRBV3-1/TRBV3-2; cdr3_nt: TGTGCCAGCAGCCAAGTGCGTAACACCGGGGAGCTGTTTTTT; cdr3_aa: CASSQVRNTGELFF
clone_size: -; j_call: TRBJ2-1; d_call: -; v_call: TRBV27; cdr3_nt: TGTGCCAGCAGTTTAGGGACAAAGGGTTACAATGAGCAGTTCTTC; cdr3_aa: CASSLGTKGYNEQFF
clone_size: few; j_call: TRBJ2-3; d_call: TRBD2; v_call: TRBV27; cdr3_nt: TGTGCCAGCAGTTTATTCTCGCGGGGGGCGGGAGATACGCAGTATTTT; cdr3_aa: CASSLFSRGAGDTQYF
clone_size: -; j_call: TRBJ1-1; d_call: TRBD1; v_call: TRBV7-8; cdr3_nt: TGTGCCAGCAGCTCGCAGGGGGACACTGAAGCTTTCTTT; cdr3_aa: CASSSQGDTEAFF
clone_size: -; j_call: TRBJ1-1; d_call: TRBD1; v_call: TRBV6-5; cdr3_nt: TGTGCCAGCAGTCAGGACAGGGGGGGGAACACTGAAGCTTTCTTT; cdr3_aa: CASSQDRGGNTEAFF
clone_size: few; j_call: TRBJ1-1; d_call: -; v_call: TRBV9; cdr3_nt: TGTGCCAGCAGCGTAGAGACAGGATACCTGAACACTGAAGCTTTCTTT; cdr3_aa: CASSVETGYLNTEAFF
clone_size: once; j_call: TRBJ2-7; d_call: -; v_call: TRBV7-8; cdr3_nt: TGTGCCAGCAGCTTAGAGGACAACTCCTACGAGCAGTACTTC; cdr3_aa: CASSLEDNSYEQYF
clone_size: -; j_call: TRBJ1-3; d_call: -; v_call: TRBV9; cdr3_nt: TGTGCCAGCAGCCCCGACCCGGGCTCTGGAAACACCATATATTTT; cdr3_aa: CASSPDPGSGNTIYF
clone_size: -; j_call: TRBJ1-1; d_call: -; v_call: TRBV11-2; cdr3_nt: TGTGCCAGCAGCTCCTCCTCCGACAGGTACGACACTGAAGCTTTCTTT; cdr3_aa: CASSSSSDRYDTEAFF
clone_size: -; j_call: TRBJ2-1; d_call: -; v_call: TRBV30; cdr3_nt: TGTGCCTGGAATCCGGGGGGCGTCAATGAGCAGTTCTTC; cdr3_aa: CAWNPGGVNEQFF
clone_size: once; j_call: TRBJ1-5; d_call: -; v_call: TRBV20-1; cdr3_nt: TGCAGTGCTAGTGAAGGGGCGGGCAATCAGCCCCAGCATTTT; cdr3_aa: CSASEGAGNQPQHF
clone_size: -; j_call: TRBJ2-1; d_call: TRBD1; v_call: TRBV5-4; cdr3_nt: TGTGCCAGCAGCCTGGACAGGGCCCATGAGCAGTTCTTC; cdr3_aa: CASSLDRAHEQFF
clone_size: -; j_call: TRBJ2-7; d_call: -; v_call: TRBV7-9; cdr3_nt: TGTGCCAGCAGCAGTTTACGGGACACTGTAAAGCACGAGCAGTACTTC; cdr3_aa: CASSSLRDTVKHEQYF
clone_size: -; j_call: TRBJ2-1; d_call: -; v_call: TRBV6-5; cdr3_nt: TGTGCCAGCAGGAGCGTAAACTCTTACAATGAGCAGTTCTTC; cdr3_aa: CASRSVNSYNEQFF
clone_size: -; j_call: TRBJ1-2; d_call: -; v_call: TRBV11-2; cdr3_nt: TGTGCCAGCACCCCCATGGGGGGGAACTATGGCTACACCTTC; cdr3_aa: CASTPMGGNYGYTF
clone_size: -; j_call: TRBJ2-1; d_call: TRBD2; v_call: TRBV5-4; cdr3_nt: TGTGCCAGCAGCTTGGCCGCGGGGGGGCTGGCTACTGAGCAGTTCTTC; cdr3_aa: CASSLAAGGLATEQFF
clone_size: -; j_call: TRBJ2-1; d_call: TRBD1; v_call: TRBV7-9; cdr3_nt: TGTGCCAGCAGCTTCACAGGGGGTGAGCGGTTCTTC; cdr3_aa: CASSFTGGERFF